The 18 T cell receptor beta chains below were found in one sample sequenced in a study of T cells in Graves' hyperthyroidism and ophthalmopathy. Amplification of TCR beta CDR3 regions was performed using RNA transcripts as template. HTBI primers were employed in a first-round RT-PCR of the TCR CDR3. From the multiplex PCR reads, TCRdb called clonotypes with MiXCR, one entry per CDR3 protein. The repertoire holds 650,000 to 750,000 distinct CDR3 sequences, with 12% to 15% as singletons. Sequenced sample: blood. Every receptor here comes from a woman under 30 with Graves' hyperthyroidism.

The rearrangement joins TRBV25-1 to TRBJ2-7; D unclear. The CDR3 has 12 amino acids. V lost 0 bases to trimming and J lost 4 bases, with 4 bases between them. Germline V lookup: CDR1 MGHDK, CDR2 SYGVNS. For the CDR3, the DNA is TGTGCCAGCAGTGAATACCCTTACGAGCAGTACTTC. It codes for CASSEYPYEQYF.

This clonotype was recorded a few times. This chain joins TRBV20-1 and TRBJ2-3; 8 bases match TRBD2. Germline-derived CDR1 and CDR2 are DFQATT and SNEGSKA (reference sequence). J was trimmed by 5 bases and V by 7 bases; bases with no gene match: 14. CDR3 length: 15 residues. This CDR3 is CSGSTRGGKQDTQYF. In DNA, the CDR3 is TGCAGTGGCTCAACCCGGGGGGGAAAGCAAGATACGCAGTATTTT.

A remark on this clonotype: A read error may account for a junction end that differs from germline. This chain joins TRBV15 and TRBJ1-6, with D possibly TRBD1 on 5 matching bases. Germline CDR1 and CDR2: LNHNV and YYDKDF (reference sequence). CDR3 size: 17 residues. CDR3 nucleotides: TGTGTCACCAGCAGATCTTACTACGGGACGGATAATTCACCCCTCCACTTT. Translated: CVTSRSYYGTDNSPLHF.

In this sample, this clonotype turned up many times. The rearrangement uses TRBV28 and TRBJ1-5; unclear D gene. The CDR3 is 14 amino acids. From germline, CDR1 is MDHEN and CDR2 SYDVKM. Trimming removed 7 bases at V and 6 bases at J, with 16 bases between. CDR3 sequence: CASKGSLPTQPQHF. The CDR3 DNA reads as TGTGCCAGCAAAGGTAGCCTACCCACTCAGCCCCAGCATTTT.

This chain connects TRBV28 to TRBJ1-5; no clear D gene. Germline CDR1 MDHEN, CDR2 SYDVKM. CDR3 length: 15 amino acids. V shed 2 bases and J shed 1 base, with 9 bases lying between them. CDR3 residues: CASSLILGSNQPQHF. The CDR3 region has the DNA TGTGCCAGCAGTTTAATTCTGGGCAGCAATCAGCCCCAGCATTTT. The whole variable domain, remainder taken from reference TRBV28 and TRBJ1-5, is DVKVTQSSRYLVKRTGEKVFLECVQDMDHENMFWYRQDPGLGLRLIYFSYDVKMKEKGDIPEGYSVSREKKERFSLILESASTNQTSMYLCASSLILGSNQPQHFGDGTRLSIL.

This sequence joins TRBV19 and TRBJ1-5; the match to TRBD1 covers 7 bases. The CDR3 consists of 15 residues. CDR1 and CDR2 (germline): LNHDA, SQIVND (reference sequence). The junction had 8 bases not matched to a gene; V was cut back by 6 bases and J by 3 bases. The CDR3 bases are TGTGCCAGTAGGAATAGGGACAGCAACAATCAGCCCCAGCATTTT. Protein: CASRNRDSNNQPQHF.

This clonotype has only a few counts. The chain recombines TRBV6-2 or TRBV6-3 with TRBJ2-1, with no clear D. V was trimmed by 0 bases and J by 4 bases, leaving 16 bases between them. CDR3 length: 17 amino acids. Germline assignment: CDR1 MNHEY and CDR2 SVGEGT. The CDR3 region has the DNA TGTGCCAGCAGTTACTCGAAACTGGACCCCTATTACAATGAGCAGTTCTTC. As protein: CASSYSKLDPYYNEQFF.

This clonotype was detected a few times. The rearrangement uses TRBV7-2 and TRBJ1-2; 7 nucleotides agree with TRBD1. Germline lookup yields CDR1 SGHTA and CDR2 FQGNSA. This CDR3 region has 14 residues. Unmatched junction bases numbered 5, after V lost 5 bases and J lost 2 bases. The CDR3 spells CASSNRQGNYGYTF. CDR3 nucleotides: TGTGCCAGCAGCAACCGACAGGGAAACTATGGCTACACCTTC. Using reference TRBV7-2 and TRBJ1-2 for the parts outside the CDR3, the full variable domain is GAGVSQSPSNKVTEKGKDVELRCDPISGHTALYWYRQSLGQGLEFLIYFQGNSAPDKSGLPSDRFSAERTGGSVSTLTIQRTQQEDSAVYLCASSNRQGNYGYTFGSGTRLTVV.

This chain links TRBV19 with TRBJ2-1, with 8 bases aligning to TRBD2. The V segment lost 3 bases and the J segment 1 base; nucleotides outside the gene matches: 8. The CDR3 runs 17 residues. Germline V CDR1 and CDR2: LNHDA, SQIVND (reference sequence). The CDR3 sequence: CASSIRRLAGSYNEQFF. Written as DNA, the CDR3 is TGTGCCAGTAGTATCCGGAGGTTAGCGGGGTCCTACAATGAGCAGTTCTTC.

This clonotype came up many times. This rearrangement joins TRBV7-9 to TRBJ2-7; no clear D. The CDR3 runs to 13 residues. Germline loops: CDR1 SEHNR, CDR2 FQNEAQ (reference sequence). The germline V and J ends were trimmed by 5 bases and 0 bases, with 8 bases remaining between them. The CDR3 is CASSPSYSYEQYF. The CDR3 DNA is TGTGCCAGCAGCCCCTCGTACTCCTACGAGCAGTACTTC.

CDR3 protein: CSAPQGSHYGYTF. CDR3 coding DNA: TGCAGTGCCCCACAGGGGTCTCACTATGGCTACACCTTC. V gene TRBV20-1 combines with J gene TRBJ1-2, with 7 nucleotides matching TRBD1. CDR3 length equals 13 residues. Trimming cost V 6 bases and J 3 bases; bases outside gene matches: 7. Germline CDR1 DFQATT, CDR2 SNEGSKA (reference sequence).

This clonotype was observed at least ten times. CDR3 nucleotides: TGTGCCAGCAGCTTGGGGGTCGGGGGGCTGGAAACTGAAGCTTTCTTT. Its protein is CASSLGVGGLETEAFF. The chain carries TRBV7-8 and TRBJ1-1; D may be TRBD1 (6 bases). Germline loops: CDR1 SGHVS, CDR2 FQNEAQ. The V end was cut by 3 bases, the J end by 5 bases, with 19 bases between. This CDR3 has 16 amino acids.

This clonotype came up a few times. A read error may explain this, as a much larger clone is one base away. The V gene is TRBV6-1, the J gene TRBJ2-1; the D call may be TRBD1 or TRBD2 (5 bases each). Judging by the DNA end, TRBJ2-7 fits better; the J call may be wrong. The CDR3 is 16 residues long. Germline CDR1 is MNHNS and CDR2 is SASEGT. CDR3 amino acids: CASSEWGSMSYNEQYF. The DNA of the CDR3 is TGTGCCAGCAGTGAATGGGGGAGTATGTCCTACAATGAGCAGTACTTC.

This clonotype was observed a handful of times. CDR3 residues: CASSHTPPGFYGYTF. The CDR3 bases are TGCGCCAGCAGCCATACGCCCCCAGGCTTTTATGGCTACACCTTC. V is TRBV4-1 and J is TRBJ1-2, with D unclear. Germline V lookup: CDR1 MGHRA, CDR2 YSYEKL. This CDR3 spans 15 amino acids. The V gene lost 3 bases and the J gene lost 5 bases, with 16 bases spanning the gap.

This clonotype was recorded at least ten times. The V and J genes are TRBV24-1 and TRBJ1-2, with D possibly being TRBD1 (6 bases). The CDR3 has 13 amino acids. V lost 4 bases and J lost 4, with 9 bases in between. CDR1 and CDR2 from the germline V gene are KGHDR and SFDVKD. CDR3: CATSEAGAYGYTF. DNA of the CDR3: TGTGCCACCAGTGAGGCAGGGGCCTATGGCTACACCTTC.

This clonotype was observed many times. The rearrangement uses TRBV20-1 and TRBJ2-7; 11 bases are a match to TRBD2. CDR1 is DFQATT, CDR2 SNEGSKA, per germline (reference sequence). This CDR3 contains 15 residues. Germline trimming cut 4 bases from V and 1 base from J; bases unmatched to any gene: 6. DNA of the CDR3: TGCAGTGCTACCTTGGGGACTAGCGGTTCCTACGAGCAGTACTTC. Translation gives CSATLGTSGSYEQYF.

This CDR3 is CASSGGRRGTSYNEQFF. For the CDR3, the DNA is TGTGCCAGCAGCGGGGGGAGGAGGGGGACCTCCTACAATGAGCAGTTCTTC. V is TRBV5-5 and J is TRBJ2-1; the D gene could be TRBD1 or TRBD2 (6 bases each). The V gene lost 4 bases and the J gene lost 0 bases, with 17 bases spanning the gap. The CDR3 runs 17 residues. Looked up from germline, CDR1 is SGHKS and CDR2 is YYEKEE (reference sequence).

This clonotype was seen at least ten times. The V and J genes are TRBV28 and TRBJ1-5; D gene uncertain. The germline gives CDR1 MDHEN, CDR2 SYDVKM. The CDR3 spans 12 residues. The ends were cut back, 8 bases at V and 0 bases at J, with 5 bases in the middle. The CDR3 bases are TGTGCCAGCGGTGGTAGCAATCAGCCCCAGCATTTT. Translation: CASGGSNQPQHF.